These 9 T cell receptor beta chains were all obtained from the same sample, sequenced in a study of Graves' ophthalmopathy and Graves' hyperthyroidism. Amplified material comprised TCR beta CDR3 regions derived from RNA transcripts. An initial RT-PCR round employing HTBI primers preceded a second-round multiplex PCR. TCRdb redid the calling of the multiplex PCR reads with MiXCR, one entry per CDR3 protein. This sample has over 450,000 distinct CDR3 sequences, with about 15% found just once. Sample: blood. These receptors were collected from a woman aged 25-40 years with Graves' ophthalmopathy.

The table lists this clonotype with a few counts. The chain employs TRBV10-1 and TRBJ2-2; 10 nucleotides match TRBD2. CDR3 length: 15 residues. The germline V gene encodes CDR1 WNHNN and CDR2 SYGVQD (reference sequence). J lost 4 bases, V lost 3 bases, and 2 bases had no gene match. The CDR3 region is CASSEAGGPTGELFF. The CDR3 nucleotides read TGCGCCAGCAGTGAAGCGGGGGGGCCCACCGGGGAGCTGTTTTTT.

V and J are TRBV28 and TRBJ2-4; maybe TRBD1 (6 bases). Trimming took 9 bases from V and 8 from J, leaving 11 bases between them. The CDR3 consists of 11 residues. Germline V CDR1 and CDR2: MDHEN, SYDVKM. This CDR3 is CASGDTHIQYF. CDR3 sequence (DNA): TGTGCCAGTGGGGACACGCACATTCAGTACTTC.

There are many counts of this clonotype. The chain recombines TRBV6-5 with TRBJ1-2, with D possibly matching TRBD1 (5 bases). Germline CDR1 and CDR2: MNHEY and SVGAGI. The V end lost 8 bases, the J end lost 7 bases, and 14 bases lay between the germline ends. CDR3 length: 12 residues. CDR3 bases: TGTGCCAGCGGCAGGGAAAGAGGTGGCTACACCTTC. Amino acids: CASGRERGGYTF.

Many counts were recorded for this clonotype. The V call is TRBV6-5, the J call TRBJ1-2; D remains ambiguous. V shed 0 bases and J shed 4 bases, with 9 bases lying between them. The V gene's germline CDR1 is MNHEY and CDR2 SVGAGI. The CDR3 is 14 amino acids. CDR3 region: CASSYSTDGYGYTF. Written as DNA, the CDR3 is TGTGCCAGCAGTTACTCGACGGACGGCTATGGCTACACCTTC.

This clonotype came up a few times. The chain joins TRBV4-1 to TRBJ2-5; weak D call: TRBD1 (5 bases). V was trimmed by 1 base and J by 4 bases, leaving 13 bases between them. Germline loops: CDR1 MGHRA, CDR2 YSYEKL. This CDR3 is 15 amino acids long. As DNA, the CDR3 is TGCGCCAGCAGCCAAGCAGGCCAGGGCTTAGAGACCCAGTACTTC. Its translation: CASSQAGQGLETQYF.

The chain links TRBV3-1 to TRBJ1-3; D possibly corresponds to TRBD1 (5 bases). Trimming shortened V by 0 bases and J by 4 bases, and 19 bases separated the two germline ends. The V gene's germline CDR1 is LGHDT and CDR2 YNNKEL (reference sequence). The CDR3 sequence is 18 residues long. The CDR3 reads CASSQEDGYRTRGNTIYF. For the CDR3, the DNA is TGTGCCAGCAGCCAAGAGGACGGGTACAGGACAAGAGGAAACACCATATATTTT.

V and J are TRBV6-1 and TRBJ1-5, with 9 bases that match TRBD1. This CDR3 spans 16 amino acids. Germline CDR1 reads MNHNS; CDR2 reads SASEGT. V shed 4 bases, J shed 3 bases, and the junction held 7 bases outside the gene matches. The CDR3 DNA is TGTGCCAGCAGTGCCCGGGGACAGGGATACAATCAGCCCCAGCATTTT. Translating gives CASSARGQGYNQPQHF.

There are a few counts of this clonotype. The rearrangement joins TRBV15 to TRBJ2-2; D is possibly TRBD1 (7 bases). The CDR3 is 15 residues long. Trimming shortened V by 6 bases and J by 6 bases, and 17 bases separated the two germline ends. Germline V gives CDR1 LNHNV, CDR2 YYDKDF (reference sequence). The CDR3: CATREGAEDAGELFF. The CDR3 coding sequence is TGTGCCACCAGGGAGGGGGCGGAGGACGCCGGGGAGCTGTTTTTT.

The table lists this clonotype with many counts. This chain uses TRBV28 with TRBJ1-1, with 7 bases aligning to TRBD1. V was clipped by 10 bases and J by 7 bases; unmatched bases: 6. The CDR3 consists of 11 residues. CDR1 is MDHEN and CDR2 is SYDVKM in the germline V gene. In DNA, the CDR3 is TGTGCCACGCAGAACAGGGGTGAAGCTTTCTTT. Protein: CATQNRGEAFF. Full variable domain (rest looked up from reference TRBV28 and TRBJ1-1): DVKVTQSSRYLVKRTGEKVFLECVQDMDHENMFWYRQDPGLGLRLIYFSYDVKMKEKGDIPEGYSVSREKKERFSLILESASTNQTSMYLCATQNRGEAFFGQGTRLTVV.